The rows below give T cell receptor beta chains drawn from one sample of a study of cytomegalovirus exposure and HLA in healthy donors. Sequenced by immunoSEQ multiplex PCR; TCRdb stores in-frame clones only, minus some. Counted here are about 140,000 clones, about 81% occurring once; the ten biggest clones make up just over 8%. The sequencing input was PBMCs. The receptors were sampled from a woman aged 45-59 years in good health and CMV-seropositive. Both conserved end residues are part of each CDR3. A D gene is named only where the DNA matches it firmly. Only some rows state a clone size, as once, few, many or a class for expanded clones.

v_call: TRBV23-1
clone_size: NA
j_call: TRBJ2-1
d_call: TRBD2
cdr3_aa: CASSQSSGRLYNEQFF
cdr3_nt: TGCGCCAGCAGTCAATCAAGCGGGAGGCTCTACAATGAGCAGTTCTTC

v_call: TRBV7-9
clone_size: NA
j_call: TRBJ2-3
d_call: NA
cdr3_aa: CASSFRGTDTQYF
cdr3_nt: TGTGCCAGCAGCTTTAGGGGGACAGATACGCAGTATTTT

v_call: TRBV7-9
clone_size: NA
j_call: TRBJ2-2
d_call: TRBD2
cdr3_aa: CASSLRTSGRARNGELFF
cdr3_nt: TGTGCCAGCAGCCTCCGGACTAGCGGGAGGGCCAGGAACGGGGAGCTGTTTTTT

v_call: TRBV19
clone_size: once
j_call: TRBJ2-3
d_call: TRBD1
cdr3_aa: CASSMGTGLSTDTQYF
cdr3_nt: TGTGCCAGTAGTATGGGGACAGGACTAAGCACAGATACGCAGTATTTT

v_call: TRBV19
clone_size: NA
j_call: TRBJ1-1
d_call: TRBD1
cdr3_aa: CASRTVSAGGDTEAFF
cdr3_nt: TGTGCCAGTAGGACGGTTTCGGCAGGGGGCGACACTGAAGCTTTCTTT

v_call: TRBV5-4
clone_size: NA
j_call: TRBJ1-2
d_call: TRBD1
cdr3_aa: CASSPGQGEYGYTF
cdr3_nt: TGTGCCAGCAGTCCGGGACAGGGGGAGTATGGCTACACCTTC

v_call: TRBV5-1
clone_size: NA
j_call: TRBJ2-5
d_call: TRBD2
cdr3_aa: CASSLEGTSGDQETQYF
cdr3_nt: TGCGCCAGCAGCTTGGAGGGGACTAGCGGGGACCAAGAGACCCAGTACTTC

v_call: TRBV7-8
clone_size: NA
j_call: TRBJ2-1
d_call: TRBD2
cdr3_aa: CASSLAPGRGSQFF
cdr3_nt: TGTGCCAGCAGCTTAGCCCCCGGGAGGGGGAGTCAGTTCTTC

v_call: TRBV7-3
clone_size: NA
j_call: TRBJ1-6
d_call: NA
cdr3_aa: CASSWSDNSPLHF
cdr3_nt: TGTGCCAGCAGCTGGTCGGATAATTCACCCCTCCACTTT

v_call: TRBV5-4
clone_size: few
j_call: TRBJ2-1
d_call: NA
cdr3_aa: CASSFLKVTNAGEQFF
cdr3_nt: TGTGCCAGCAGCTTCCTCAAGGTTACTAATGCCGGTGAGCAGTTCTTC

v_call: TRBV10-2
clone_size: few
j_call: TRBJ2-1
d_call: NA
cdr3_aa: CASAGWDNEQFF
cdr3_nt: TGCGCCAGCGCCGGGTGGGACAATGAGCAGTTCTTC

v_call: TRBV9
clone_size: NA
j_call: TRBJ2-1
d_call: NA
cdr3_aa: CASSVGLMGNEQFF
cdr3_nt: TGTGCCAGCAGCGTAGGGTTAATGGGCAATGAGCAATTCTTC

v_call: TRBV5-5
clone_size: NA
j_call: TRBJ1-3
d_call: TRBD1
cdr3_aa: CASSGRTGDTGNTIYF
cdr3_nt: TGTGCCAGCAGCGGCCGGACAGGGGACACTGGAAACACCATATATTTT

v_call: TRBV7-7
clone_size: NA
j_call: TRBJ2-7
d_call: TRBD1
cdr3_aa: CASRDRDSRSYEQYF
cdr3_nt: TGTGCTAGCAGGGACCGGGACAGTCGCTCCTACGAGCAGTACTTC

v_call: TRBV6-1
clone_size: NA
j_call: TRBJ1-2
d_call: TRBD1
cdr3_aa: CASSEDRDRGYTF
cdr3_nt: TGTGCCAGCAGTGAGGACAGGGATCGTGGCTACACCTTC

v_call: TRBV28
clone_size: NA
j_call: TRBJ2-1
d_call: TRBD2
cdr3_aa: CASSPPSGTSVYLGFF
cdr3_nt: TGTGCCAGCAGTCCTCCCTCCGGGACTAGCGTTTATTTGGGGTTCTTC

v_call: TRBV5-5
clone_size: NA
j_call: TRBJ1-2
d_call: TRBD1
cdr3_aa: CASSLGQGGYGYTF
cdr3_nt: TGTGCCAGCAGCTTGGGACAGGGGGGCTATGGCTACACCTTC

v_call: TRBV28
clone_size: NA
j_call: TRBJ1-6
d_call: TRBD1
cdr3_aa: CASSLLWGRDRVSPLHF
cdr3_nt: TGTGCCAGCAGCCTCCTGTGGGGACGGGACAGGGTTTCACCCCTCCACTTT

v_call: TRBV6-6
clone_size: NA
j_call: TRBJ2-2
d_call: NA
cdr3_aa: CATDGLLNTGELFF
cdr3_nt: TGTGCCACTGACGGACTGCTGAACACCGGGGAGCTGTTTTTT

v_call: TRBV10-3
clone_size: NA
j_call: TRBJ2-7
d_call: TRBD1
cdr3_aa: CAISLRTGGLNEQYF
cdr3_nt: TGTGCCATCAGTTTGAGGACAGGGGGCTTGAACGAGCAGTACTTC

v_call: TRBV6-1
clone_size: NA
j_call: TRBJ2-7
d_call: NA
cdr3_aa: CASRQPITYEQYF
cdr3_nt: TGTGCCAGCCGACAGCCGATCACCTACGAGCAGTACTTC

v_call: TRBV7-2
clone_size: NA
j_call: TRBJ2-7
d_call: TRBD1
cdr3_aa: CASSLAGQGTYEQYF
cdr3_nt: TGTGCCAGCAGCTTAGCTGGACAGGGTACCTACGAGCAGTACTTC

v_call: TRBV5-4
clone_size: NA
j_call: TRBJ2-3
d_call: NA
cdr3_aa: CASSPAGASTDTQYF
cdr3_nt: TGTGCCAGCAGCCCGGCGGGCGCTAGCACAGATACGCAGTATTTT

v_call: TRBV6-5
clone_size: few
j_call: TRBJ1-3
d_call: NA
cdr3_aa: CASSPTFSSGNTIYF
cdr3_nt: TGTGCCAGCAGCCCCACCTTCAGCTCTGGAAACACCATATATTTT

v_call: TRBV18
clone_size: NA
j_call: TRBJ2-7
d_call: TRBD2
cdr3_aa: CASSPVAGDEQYF
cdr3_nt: TGTGCCAGCTCACCAGTAGCGGGGGACGAGCAGTACTTC

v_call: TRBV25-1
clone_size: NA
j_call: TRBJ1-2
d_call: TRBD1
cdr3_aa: CASSAPGTANYGYTF
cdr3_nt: TGTGCCAGCAGTGCTCCAGGGACAGCTAACTATGGCTACACCTTC

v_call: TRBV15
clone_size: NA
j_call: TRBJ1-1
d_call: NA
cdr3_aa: CATSSLLTGSTEAFF
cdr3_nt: TGTGCCACCAGCAGCCTCCTTACAGGGTCCACTGAAGCTTTCTTT

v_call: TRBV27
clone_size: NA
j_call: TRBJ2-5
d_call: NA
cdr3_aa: CASSHPQETQYF
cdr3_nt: TGTGCCAGCAGTCATCCACAAGAGACCCAGTACTTC

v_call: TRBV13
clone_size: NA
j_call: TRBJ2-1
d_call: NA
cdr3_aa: CASSSPRGLALPYEQFF
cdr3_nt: TGTGCCAGCAGCTCCCCCCGCGGCTTGGCACTTCCCTATGAGCAGTTCTTC

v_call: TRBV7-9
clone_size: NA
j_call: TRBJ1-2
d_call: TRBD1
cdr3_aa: CASSPGQGVAYGYTF
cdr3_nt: TGTGCCAGCAGCCCAGGACAGGGAGTCGCCTATGGCTACACCTTC

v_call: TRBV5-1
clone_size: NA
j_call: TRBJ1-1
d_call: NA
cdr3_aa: CASSRGVNTEAFF
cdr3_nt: TGCGCCAGCAGCCGAGGAGTCAACACTGAAGCTTTCTTT

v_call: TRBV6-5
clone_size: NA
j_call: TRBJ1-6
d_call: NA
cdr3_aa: CASRRAVGSPLHF
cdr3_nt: TGTGCCAGCAGGCGGGCCGTCGGTTCACCCCTCCACTTT

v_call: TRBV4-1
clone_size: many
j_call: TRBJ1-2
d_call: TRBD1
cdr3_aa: CASSQGTAFYGYTF
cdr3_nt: TGCGCCAGCTCGCAAGGGACAGCTTTCTATGGCTACACCTTC

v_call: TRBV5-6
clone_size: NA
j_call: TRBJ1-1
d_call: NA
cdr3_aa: CASSFLGGTDLKAFF
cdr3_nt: TGTGCCAGCAGCTTCCTTGGAGGGACGGACCTGAAAGCTTTCTTT

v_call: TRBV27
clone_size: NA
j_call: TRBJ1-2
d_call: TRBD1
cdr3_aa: CASKRTGQRNYGYTF
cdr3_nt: TGTGCCAGCAAAAGGACAGGGCAGAGAAACTATGGCTACACCTTC

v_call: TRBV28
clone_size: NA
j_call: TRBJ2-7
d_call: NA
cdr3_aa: CASTNIGGNYEQYF
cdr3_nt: TGTGCCAGCACCAACATTGGGGGGAACTACGAGCAGTACTTC

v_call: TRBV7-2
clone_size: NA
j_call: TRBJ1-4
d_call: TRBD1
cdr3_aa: CASSQRQGATNEKLFF
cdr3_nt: TGTGCCAGCAGCCAACGACAGGGGGCAACTAATGAAAAACTGTTTTTT

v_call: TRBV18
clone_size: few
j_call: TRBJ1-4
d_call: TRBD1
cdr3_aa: CASSPPGQGLNEKLFF
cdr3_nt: TGTGCCAGCTCACCTCCCGGACAGGGGTTGAATGAAAAACTGTTTTTT

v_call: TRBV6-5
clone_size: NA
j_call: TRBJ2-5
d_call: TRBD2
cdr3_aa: CASSYSSPSGSRIYF
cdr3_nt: TGTGCCAGCAGTTACTCAAGTCCTAGCGGGTCTAGGATATACTTC

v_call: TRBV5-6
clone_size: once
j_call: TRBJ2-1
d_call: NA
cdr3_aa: CASSVLDQDYNEQFF
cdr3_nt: TGTGCCAGCAGCGTTCTGGATCAGGACTACAATGAGCAGTTCTTC

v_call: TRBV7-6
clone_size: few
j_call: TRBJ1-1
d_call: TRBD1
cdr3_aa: CASSLGQYTEAFF
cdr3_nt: TGTGCCAGCAGCTTGGGACAGTACACTGAAGCTTTCTTT

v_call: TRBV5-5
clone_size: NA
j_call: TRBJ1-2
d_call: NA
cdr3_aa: CASSLDIRGRNYGYTF
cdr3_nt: TGTGCCAGCAGCTTGGATATACGGGGTAGAAACTATGGCTACACCTTC